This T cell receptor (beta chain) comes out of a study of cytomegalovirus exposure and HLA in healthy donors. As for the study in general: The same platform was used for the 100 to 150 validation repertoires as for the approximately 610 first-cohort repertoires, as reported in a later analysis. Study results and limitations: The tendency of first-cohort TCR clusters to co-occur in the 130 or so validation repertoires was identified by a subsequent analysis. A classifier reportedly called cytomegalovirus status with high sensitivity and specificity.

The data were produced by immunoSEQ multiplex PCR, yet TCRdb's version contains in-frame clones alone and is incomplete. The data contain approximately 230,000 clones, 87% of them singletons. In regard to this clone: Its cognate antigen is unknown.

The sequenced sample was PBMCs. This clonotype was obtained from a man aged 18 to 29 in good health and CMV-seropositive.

CDR3 in DNA: TGTGCCAGCAGCGGAGCCGGACAGGTAGGCGAGCAGTACTTC. Its translation: CASSGAGQVGEQYF. This chain links TRBV27 with TRBJ2-7; 7 bases agree with TRBD1. This CDR3 spans 14 amino acids. CDR1 and CDR2 (germline): MNHEY, SMNVEV (reference sequence). The J segment lost 6 bases and the V segment lost 6 bases, leaving 11 bases of the junction unmatched.